These 19 T cell receptor beta chains share one sample of origin, sequenced in a study of T cell repertoires in cytomegalovirus infection. Their antigens remain unidentified. TCRdb reanalysed the reads using MiXCR and keeps one entry per CDR3 protein. The sample lists some 43,000 distinct CDR3 sequences; about a fifth were seen once. Specimen: CD8+ T cells from cultured PBMCs, collected from culture after CMV antigen stimulation. Receptors originate from a human donor in good health (CMV status not recorded). Some clones in this sample may be carry-over from other donors' samples.

This clonotype was seen only a few times. This chain joins TRBV7-6 and TRBJ2-1, with D perhaps TRBD2 (5 bases). The V gene's germline CDR1 is SGHVS and CDR2 FNYEAQ. Trimming removed 2 bases at V and 7 bases at J, with 9 bases between. This CDR3 region has 13 residues. The CDR3 nucleotides read TGTGCCAGCAGCTTAAACCGAGGGAATGAGCAGTTCTTC. Amino acid sequence: CASSLNRGNEQFF.

The chain carries TRBV7-8 and TRBJ1-1; unclear D gene. Trimming left V 1 base short and J 7 bases short, with 13 bases between. The CDR3 contains 14 residues. The germline V gene has CDR1 SGHVS and CDR2 FQNEAQ. The CDR3 DNA is TGTGCCAGCAGCTTAGTGGCCGGACGGAATGAAGCTTTCTTT. Translating it yields CASSLVAGRNEAFF.

This clonotype showed up just a few times. The chain is built from TRBV12-3 or TRBV12-4 and TRBJ1-6; D gene ambiguous. The CDR3 is made up of 13 amino acids. The V end lost 2 bases, the J end lost 7 bases, and 6 bases lay between the germline ends. The CDR3 DNA is TGTGCCAGCAGTTTAAATGGGAATTCACCCCTCCACTTT. Translated: CASSLNGNSPLHF.

This clonotype was recorded a few times. V is TRBV6-2 or TRBV6-3 and J is TRBJ2-2; D is undetermined. CDR1 and CDR2 (germline): MNHEY, SVGEGT. V lost 4 bases, J lost 4 bases, and 13 bases lay in between. This CDR3 has 15 residues. The CDR3: CASSSPSVRTGELFF. In nucleotides, the CDR3 is TGTGCCAGCAGTTCCCCTTCAGTGCGCACCGGGGAGCTGTTTTTT.

The J gene is TRBJ2-1, the V gene TRBV12-3 or TRBV12-4; unclear D gene. The CDR3 consists of 13 residues. V lost 0 bases and J 8 bases, leaving 8 bases between the germline ends. The CDR3 here is CASSLAPSYEQFF. Written as DNA, the CDR3 is TGTGCCAGCAGTTTAGCACCGTCTTATGAGCAGTTCTTC.

This chain links TRBV20-1 with TRBJ2-5; 9 positions match TRBD2. The germline CDR1 and CDR2 sequences are DFQATT and SNEGSKA (reference sequence). This CDR3 has 16 amino acids. Trimming removed 0 bases from V and 5 bases from J; junction bases left unmatched: 10. The CDR3 here is CSARDLDSGSGETQYF. The DNA for the CDR3 is TGCAGTGCTAGAGATCTAGATAGCGGGAGTGGGGAGACCCAGTACTTC.

This clonotype was seen only a few times. The chain joins TRBV12-3 or TRBV12-4 to TRBJ2-6; D is undetermined. V lost 3 bases to trimming and J lost 1 base, with 16 bases between them. CDR3 length: 18 residues. The CDR3 DNA is TGTGCCAGCAGTTTGGGCAGGCTTAAGGGTTCTGGGGCCAACGTCCTGACTTTC. Translated, it gives CASSLGRLKGSGANVLTF.

J is TRBJ2-7 and V is TRBV7-6, with 8 positions matching TRBD1. This CDR3 has 15 residues. J lost 9 bases, V lost 5 bases, and 15 bases had no gene match. Looked up from germline, CDR1 is SGHVS and CDR2 is FNYEAQ. The CDR3: CASSPGGGGTTGQYF. The DNA for the CDR3 is TGTGCCAGCAGCCCAGGGGGCGGCGGGACGACCGGGCAGTACTTC.

The rearrangement uses TRBV6-8 and TRBJ1-1, with D unresolved. Trimming cost V 7 bases and J 0 bases, with 9 bases left between them. The CDR3 loop spans 13 amino acids. Germline lookup yields CDR1 MNHGY and CDR2 SAAAGT. The CDR3 nucleotides are TGTGCCAGCAAGAACAGTATGAACACTGAAGCTTTCTTT. Translating it yields CASKNSMNTEAFF.

The chain links TRBV7-8 to TRBJ2-1; no firm D call. This CDR3 has 15 residues. The ends were cut back, 1 base at V and 6 bases at J, with 13 bases in the middle. Germline CDR1 SGHVS, CDR2 FQNEAQ. CDR3 protein: CASSLGHGLSNEQFF. The CDR3 bases are TGTGCCAGCAGCTTAGGACATGGGCTTTCCAATGAGCAGTTCTTC. Using reference TRBV7-8 and TRBJ2-1 for the parts outside the CDR3, the full variable domain is GAGVSQSPRYKVAKRGQDVALRCDPISGHVSLFWYQQALGQGPEFLTYFQNEAQLDKSGLPSDRFFAERPEGSVSTLKIQRTQQEDSAVYLCASSLGHGLSNEQFFGPGTRLTVL.

This clonotype has a handful of counts. The chain combines TRBV6-6 with TRBJ2-1; D may be TRBD2 (5 bases). The CDR3 has 15 amino acids. V was shortened by 6 bases and J by 1 base, with 13 bases between the two germline ends. CDR1 and CDR2 (germline): MNHNY, SVGAGI (reference sequence). CDR3 amino acids: CASRKKRSSYNEQFF. The CDR3 DNA reads TGTGCCAGCAGAAAGAAGCGGAGTTCCTACAATGAGCAGTTCTTC.

This clonotype was detected many times. The chain carries TRBV7-9 and TRBJ1-2, with 12 positions matching TRBD1. The length of the CDR3 is 14 residues. V trimming: 5 bases; J trimming: 11 bases; junction bases outside the gene matches: 9. CDR1 and CDR2 from the germline V gene are SEHNR and FQNEAQ (reference sequence). CDR3 nucleotide sequence: TGTGCCAGCAGCGAAACCGGGACAGGGGGCAGGTACACCTTC. Encoded protein: CASSETGTGGRYTF. Filled out from reference TRBV7-9 and TRBJ1-2, the complete variable domain reads DTGVSQNPRHKITKRGQNVTFRCDPISEHNRLYWYRQTLGQGPEFLTYFQNEAQLEKSRLLSDRFSAERPKGSFSTLEIQRTEQGDSAMYLCASSETGTGGRYTFGSGTRLTVV.

This clonotype was seen more than once but under ten times. The genes are TRBV4-1 and TRBJ2-5; the D is unclear. Trimming cost V 5 bases and J 3 bases, with 10 bases left between them. The CDR3 length is 13 residues. Germline V gene data show CDR1 as MGHRA and CDR2 as YSYEKL. The CDR3 region is CASSGPTKETQYF. CDR3 nucleotides: TGCGCCAGCAGCGGACCTACCAAAGAGACCCAGTACTTC.

This clonotype occurred a few times. This chain connects TRBV7-2 to TRBJ2-7; perhaps TRBD1 as D (6 bases). Germline loops: CDR1 SGHTA, CDR2 FQGNSA. Trimming stripped 2 bases from V and 2 bases from J, with 13 bases between. The CDR3 has 15 amino acids. The CDR3 protein is CASSLPGHGAYEQYF. The CDR3 DNA is TGTGCCAGCAGCTTACCGGGACACGGGGCCTACGAGCAGTACTTC. Using reference TRBV7-2 and TRBJ2-7 for the parts outside the CDR3, the full variable domain is GAGVSQSPSNKVTEKGKDVELRCDPISGHTALYWYRQSLGQGLEFLIYFQGNSAPDKSGLPSDRFSAERTGGSVSTLTIQRTQQEDSAVYLCASSLPGHGAYEQYFGPGTRLTVT.

In its sample, this clonotype was seen a few times. J is TRBJ2-1 and V is TRBV27, with D perhaps matching TRBD2 (5 bases). The germline V gene encodes CDR1 MNHEY and CDR2 SMNVEV (reference sequence). V shed 2 bases and J shed 5 bases, with 13 bases lying between them. This CDR3 contains 15 residues. As DNA, the CDR3 is TGTGCCAGCAGTTTAACCAGCGGTAGACACAATGAGCAGTTCTTC. Protein product: CASSLTSGRHNEQFF.

This clonotype occurred a few times. This sequence joins TRBV7-2 and TRBJ2-7; 7 nucleotides line up with TRBD2. V trimming: 5 bases; J trimming: 0 bases; junction bases outside the gene matches: 4. Germline CDR1 and CDR2: SGHTA and FQGNSA. The CDR3 covers 14 residues. In nucleotides, the CDR3 is TGTGCCAGCAGCCCTACTAGCGTCTCCTACGAGCAGTACTTC. It codes for CASSPTSVSYEQYF.

The chain combines TRBV7-3 with TRBJ1-5; D unclear. Between the trimmed V and J ends, which lost 2 bases and 4 bases, there was a span of 12 bases. Germline lookup yields CDR1 SGHTA and CDR2 FQGTGA. CDR3 size: 15 residues. CDR3: CASSLGEGWNQPQHF. The CDR3 DNA follows: TGTGCCAGCAGCTTAGGAGAGGGTTGGAATCAGCCCCAGCATTTT.

This clonotype has just a few counts. The chain employs TRBV7-8 and TRBJ1-3; 10 bases map to TRBD1. Germline CDR1 is SGHVS and CDR2 is FQNEAQ. This CDR3 contains 18 residues. V trimming: 2 bases; J trimming: 2 bases; junction bases outside the gene matches: 9. Here the CDR3 reads CASSLRRDRGGPGNTIYF. DNA for the CDR3: TGTGCCAGCAGCTTACGGAGGGACAGGGGAGGGCCTGGAAACACCATATATTTT.

The chain couples TRBV5-6 to TRBJ2-5, with D tentatively TRBD2 (5 bases). Germline V gene sequence: CDR1 SGHDT, CDR2 YYEEEE. CDR3 size: 14 residues. Trimming cost V 4 bases and J 5 bases, with 15 bases left between them. The CDR3, as DNA: TGTGCCAGCAGCAGAAGGGAGCTTGGGGAGACCCAGTACTTC. This codes for CASSRRELGETQYF. Using reference TRBV5-6 and TRBJ2-5 for the parts outside the CDR3, the full variable domain is DAGVTQSPTHLIKTRGQQVTLRCSPKSGHDTVSWYQQALGQGPQFIFQYYEEEERQRGNFPDRFSGHQFPNYSSELNVNALLLGDSALYLCASSRRELGETQYFGPGTRLLVL.